A single T cell receptor beta chain is shown here with its context. The target antigen is unknown. Each donor's blood draw was roughly 10 milliliters of peripheral blood. Per-sample PBMC isolation yielded at least 6.5 million cells. Losses at the gene ends were 0 bases for V and 1 base for J; bases not matched to a gene: 9. Germline lookup yields CDR1 PRHDT and CDR2 FYEKMQ (reference sequence). The CDR3 has 18 residues. Alongside a J-beta primer mix, a sample-barcoded 5' primer served in a second PCR lasting about 7 to 11 cycles. From the 5' RACE reads, TCRdb called clonotypes with MiXCR, one entry per CDR3 protein. The sample carries roughly 1,800,000 distinct CDR3 sequences, just under 50% recorded once. The sample is drawn from a study of blood T cells in healthy people across ages. Whole-study context: Template switching captured about one barcoded beta molecule per two T cells.

General study results and limits: In long-lived donors, naive CD4+ cell counts and diversity exceeded those of aged donors.

The receptor's source is a woman between 35 and 50 years old in good health. The source material was blood. This rearrangement joins TRBV13 to TRBJ2-5; 9 nucleotides agree with TRBD1. The CDR3 loop is CASSLGGQGEGTQETQYF. The DNA of the CDR3 is TGTGCCAGCAGCTTAGGGGGACAGGGAGAGGGGACCCAAGAGACCCAGTACTTC.